The clone carrying this TCR beta chain was observed once. V shed 2 bases, J shed 7 bases, and the junction held 4 bases outside the gene matches. Germline-derived CDR1 and CDR2 are MNHEY and SVGAGI. This CDR3 region has 14 residues. Authors' methods: It was from reference gene primer amplification that nucleated cell counts were estimated. Assay used: immunoSEQ multiplex PCR; TCRdb lists only in-frame clones, some missing. From that table come the V and J calls and clone size; the DNA was used to work out D and trimming. The table lists tens of thousands of clones, approximately 94% of them singletons. The source of the sample is a study of blood T cell repertoires in COVID-19. For the study at large: Samples of COVID-19 (acute and convalescent) were obtained from the United States, Italy and Spain.

A Seattle source enrolled patients during active infection and followed them longitudinally. This sequence was found in a man aged 50 to 59 with COVID-19, enrolled during active disease. This chain uses TRBV6-5 with TRBJ2-1, with 8 bases aligning to TRBD2. Material for sequencing was peripheral blood. CDR3 sequence reads: CASSYRVAGNEQFF. Here the CDR3 DNA reads TGTGCCAGCAGTTACAGGGTAGCGGGAAATGAGCAGTTCTTC.